This T cell receptor beta chain was retrieved from a study of T cells in Graves' hyperthyroidism and ophthalmopathy. Per the germline V gene, CDR1 is LNHNV and CDR2 is YYDKDF (reference sequence). Trimming stripped 1 base from V and 6 bases from J, with 10 bases between. This CDR3 spans 14 amino acids. RNA transcripts were the template for amplifying TCR beta CDR3 regions. Initially, a first-round RT-PCR of the TCR CDR3 employed the HTBI primer set. TCRdb independently ran MiXCR on the multiplex PCR reads; one entry per CDR3 protein. Of about 700,000 distinct CDR3 sequences in the sample, less than 45% were seen once.

The genes are TRBV15 and TRBJ1-5, with D possibly TRBD1 on 5 matching bases. Sample: peripheral blood or thyroid tissue (not recorded which). This clonotype originated in an adult man with Graves' disease, either hyperthyroidism or ophthalmopathy (not recorded which). In DNA form, the CDR3 reads TGTGCCACCAGCAGAGGCGGGGGGGTTCAGCCCCAGCATTTT. This sequence encodes CATSRGGGVQPQHF.